This TCR beta chain stems from a study of T cells in Graves' hyperthyroidism and ophthalmopathy. RNA transcripts were the template for amplifying TCR beta CDR3 regions. A set of HTBI primers served as the primers for a first-round RT-PCR of the TCR CDR3. A single record per CDR3 protein comes from TCRdb applying MiXCR to the multiplex PCR reads. Among about 520,000 distinct CDR3 sequences listed, around 22% were seen once. This clonotype was seen more than once but under ten times. Subjects with ophthalmopathy showed a Clinical Activity Score no lower than 3, a NOSPECS grade no lower than 4, and a duration shorter than 3 months. Every diagnosis used clinical symptoms, serum thyroxine and TRAb, thyroid ultrasound and orbital computed tomography. Germline values: CDR1 MNHNS, CDR2 SASEGT. V was cut by 5 bases and J by 2 bases, with 12 bases left in between. This CDR3 comprises 14 residues.

What was sequenced was blood. The receptor comes from a woman in her 30s with Graves' ophthalmopathy. The chain couples TRBV6-1 to TRBJ1-2; no reliable D call. CDR3 in amino acids: CASSKGIGNYGYTF. The CDR3, as DNA: TGTGCCAGCAGTAAAGGTATTGGGAACTATGGCTACACCTTC.